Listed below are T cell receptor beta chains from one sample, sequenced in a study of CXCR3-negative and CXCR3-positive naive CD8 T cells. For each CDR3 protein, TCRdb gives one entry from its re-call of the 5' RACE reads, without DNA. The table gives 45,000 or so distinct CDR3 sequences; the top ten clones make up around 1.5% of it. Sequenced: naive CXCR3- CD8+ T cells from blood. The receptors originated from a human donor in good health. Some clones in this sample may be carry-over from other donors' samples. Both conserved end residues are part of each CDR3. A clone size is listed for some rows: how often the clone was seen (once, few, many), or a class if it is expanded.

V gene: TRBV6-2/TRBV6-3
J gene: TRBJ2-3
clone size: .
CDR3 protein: CASLNGWDTQYF

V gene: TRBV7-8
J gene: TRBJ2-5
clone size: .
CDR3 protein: CASSLPLAGPLETQYF

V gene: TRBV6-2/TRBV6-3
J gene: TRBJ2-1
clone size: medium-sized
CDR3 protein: CASSYSEAGGSYNEQFF

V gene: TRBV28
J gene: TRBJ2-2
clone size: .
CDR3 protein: CASSFPAPRELFF

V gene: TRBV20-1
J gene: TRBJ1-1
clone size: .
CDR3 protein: CSARKTVNTEAFF

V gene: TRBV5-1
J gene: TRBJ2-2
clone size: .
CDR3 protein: CASSSHSGATGELFF

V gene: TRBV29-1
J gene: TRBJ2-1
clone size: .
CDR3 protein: CSASGTLQYNEQFF

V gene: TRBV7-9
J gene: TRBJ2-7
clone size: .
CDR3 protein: CASSLVMGRTYEQYF

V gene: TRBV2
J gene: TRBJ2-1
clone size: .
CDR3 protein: CASSPTTSGGGEQFF

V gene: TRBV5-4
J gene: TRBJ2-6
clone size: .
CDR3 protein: CASSLWILGANVLTF

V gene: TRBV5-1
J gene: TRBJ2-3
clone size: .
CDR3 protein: CASSSTDRDTQYF

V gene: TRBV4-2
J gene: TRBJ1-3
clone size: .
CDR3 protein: CASSTPGDSGNTIYF

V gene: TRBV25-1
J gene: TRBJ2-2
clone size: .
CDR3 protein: CASTTGPGELFF

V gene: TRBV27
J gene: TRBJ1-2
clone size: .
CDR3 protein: CASGENYGYTF

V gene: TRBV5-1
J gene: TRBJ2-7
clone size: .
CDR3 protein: CASSLARSEQYF

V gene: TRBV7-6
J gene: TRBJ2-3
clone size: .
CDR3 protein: CASSSRDRATDTQYF

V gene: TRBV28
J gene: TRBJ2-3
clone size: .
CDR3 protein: CASSLLSGVPGTDTQYF

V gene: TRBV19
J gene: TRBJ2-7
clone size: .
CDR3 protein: CASGRYLGAPYEQYF

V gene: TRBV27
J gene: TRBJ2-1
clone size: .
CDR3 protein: CASSSPRGDEQFF

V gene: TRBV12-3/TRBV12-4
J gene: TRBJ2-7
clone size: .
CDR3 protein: CASSLYGPRYEQYF

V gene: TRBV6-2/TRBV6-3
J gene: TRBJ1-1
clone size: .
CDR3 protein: CASSSPGGRYTEAFF

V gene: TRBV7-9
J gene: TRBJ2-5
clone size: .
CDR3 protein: CASSSPFRLETQYF

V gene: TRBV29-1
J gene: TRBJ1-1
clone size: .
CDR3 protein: CSVEKENTEAFF

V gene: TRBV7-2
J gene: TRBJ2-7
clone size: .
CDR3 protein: CASSSGDYEQYF

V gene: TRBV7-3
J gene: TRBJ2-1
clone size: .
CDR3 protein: CASSLTRGSSYNEQFF

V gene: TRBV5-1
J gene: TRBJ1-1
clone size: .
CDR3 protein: CASSLTQGKGNTEAFF

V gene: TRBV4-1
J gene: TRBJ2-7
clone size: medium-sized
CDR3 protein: CASSQDTGTVSYEQYF

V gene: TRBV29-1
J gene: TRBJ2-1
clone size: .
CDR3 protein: CSVVEKYNEQFF

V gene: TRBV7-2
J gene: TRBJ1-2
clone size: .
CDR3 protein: CASSSAGPTDYGYTF

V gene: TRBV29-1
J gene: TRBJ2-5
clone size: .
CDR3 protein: CSVSLDGALQGPQYF

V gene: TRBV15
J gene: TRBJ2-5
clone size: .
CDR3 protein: CATSRADRDQETQYF

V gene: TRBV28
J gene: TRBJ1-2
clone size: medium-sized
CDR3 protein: CASSGYGYYGYTF

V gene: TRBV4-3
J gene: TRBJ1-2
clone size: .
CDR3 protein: CASSRLTGDYGYTF

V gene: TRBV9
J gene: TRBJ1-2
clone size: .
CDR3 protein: CASSGGGRAGYGYTF

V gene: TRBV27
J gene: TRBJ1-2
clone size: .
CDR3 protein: CASSLQGNYGYTF

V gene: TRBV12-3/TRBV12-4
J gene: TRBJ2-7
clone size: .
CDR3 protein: CASSPGGQGSYEQYF

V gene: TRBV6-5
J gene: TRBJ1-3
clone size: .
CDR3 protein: CASTETGGLLSGNTIYF

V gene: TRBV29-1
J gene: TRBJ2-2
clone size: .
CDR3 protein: CSVSSGTGELFF